The text below deals with one TCR beta chain. Repertoires were generated with immunoSEQ multiplex PCR, while TCRdb's copy carries only in-frame clones and drops some. The sample holds about 69,000 clones, roughly 80% seen once. The V and J ends lost 5 bases and 0 bases respectively, with 13 bases between them. Germline V gene data show CDR1 as SGHAT and CDR2 as FQNNGV. The CDR3 contains 16 residues. The data were obtained in a study of blood T cell repertoires in COVID-19. This chain links TRBV11-2 with TRBJ2-2, with D maybe TRBD1 (6 bases). Sequencing used peripheral blood. The source is a man aged 60 to 75 with acute or convalescent COVID-19. This chain's CDR3 is CASSRMAGANTGELFF. The CDR3 DNA reads as TGTGCCAGCAGCCGAATGGCAGGGGCGAACACCGGGGAGCTGTTTTTT.